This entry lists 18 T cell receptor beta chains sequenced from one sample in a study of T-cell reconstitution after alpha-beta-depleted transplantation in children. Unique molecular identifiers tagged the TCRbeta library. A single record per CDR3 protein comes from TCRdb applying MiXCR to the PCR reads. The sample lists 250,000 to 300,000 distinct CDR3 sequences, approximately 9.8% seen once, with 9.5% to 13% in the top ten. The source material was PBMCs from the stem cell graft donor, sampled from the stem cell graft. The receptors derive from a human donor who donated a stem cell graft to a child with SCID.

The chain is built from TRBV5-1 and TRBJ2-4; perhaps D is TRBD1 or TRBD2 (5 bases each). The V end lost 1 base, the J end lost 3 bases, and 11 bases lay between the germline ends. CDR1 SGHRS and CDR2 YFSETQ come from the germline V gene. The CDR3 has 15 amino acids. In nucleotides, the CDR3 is TGCGCCAGCAGCTTGCGAGGGGCGGGCAAAAACATTCAGTACTTC. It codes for CASSLRGAGKNIQYF.

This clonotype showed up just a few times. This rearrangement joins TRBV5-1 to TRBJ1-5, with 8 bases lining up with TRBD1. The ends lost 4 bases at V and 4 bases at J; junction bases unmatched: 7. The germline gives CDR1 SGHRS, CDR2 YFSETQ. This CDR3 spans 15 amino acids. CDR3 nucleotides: TGCGCCAGCAGCCCCGGGACAGGCGTAAATCAGCCCCAGCATTTT. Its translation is CASSPGTGVNQPQHF. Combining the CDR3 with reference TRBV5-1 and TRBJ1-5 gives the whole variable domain KAGVTQTPRYLIKTRGQQVTLSCSPISGHRSVSWYQQTPGQGLQFLFEYFSETQRNKGNFPGRFSGRQFSNSRSEMNVSTLELGDSALYLCASSPGTGVNQPQHFGDGTRLSIL.

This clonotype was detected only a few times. The CDR3 is CASSFGRGGNTGELFF. The CDR3 bases are TGTGCCAGCAGTTTCGGGCGGGGGGGCAACACCGGGGAGCTGTTTTTT. The chain couples TRBV12-3 or TRBV12-4 to TRBJ2-2; 9 bases map to TRBD2. This CDR3 has 16 residues. V was pared by 3 bases and J by 2 bases, with 4 bases of the junction left unmatched.

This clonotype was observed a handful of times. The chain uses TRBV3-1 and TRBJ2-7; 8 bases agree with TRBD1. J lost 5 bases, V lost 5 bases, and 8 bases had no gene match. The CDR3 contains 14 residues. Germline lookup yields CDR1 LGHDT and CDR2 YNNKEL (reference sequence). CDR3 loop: CASSTPDRDNEQYF. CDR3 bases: TGTGCCAGCAGCACCCCGGACAGGGACAACGAGCAGTACTTC.

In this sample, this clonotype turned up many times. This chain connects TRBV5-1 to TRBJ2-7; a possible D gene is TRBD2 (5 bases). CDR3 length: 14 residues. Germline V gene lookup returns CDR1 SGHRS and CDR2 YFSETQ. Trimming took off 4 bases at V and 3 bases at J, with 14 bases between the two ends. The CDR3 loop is CASSLPFRDYEQYF. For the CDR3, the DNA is TGCGCCAGCAGCCTGCCCTTCCGGGACTACGAGCAGTACTTC. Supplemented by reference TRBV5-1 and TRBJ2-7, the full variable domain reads KAGVTQTPRYLIKTRGQQVTLSCSPISGHRSVSWYQQTPGQGLQFLFEYFSETQRNKGNFPGRFSGRQFSNSRSEMNVSTLELGDSALYLCASSLPFRDYEQYFGPGTRLTVT.

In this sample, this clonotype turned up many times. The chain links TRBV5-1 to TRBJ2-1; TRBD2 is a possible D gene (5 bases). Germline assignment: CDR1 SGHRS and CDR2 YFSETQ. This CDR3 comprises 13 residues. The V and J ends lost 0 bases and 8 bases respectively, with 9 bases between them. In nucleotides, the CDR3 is TGCGCCAGCAGCTTGGCTAGCCTCGATGAGCAGTTCTTC. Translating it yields CASSLASLDEQFF.

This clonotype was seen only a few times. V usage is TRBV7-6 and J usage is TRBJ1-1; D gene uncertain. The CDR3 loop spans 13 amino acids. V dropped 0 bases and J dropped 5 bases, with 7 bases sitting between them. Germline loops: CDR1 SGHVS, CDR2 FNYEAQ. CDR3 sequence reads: CASSLAVRTEAFF. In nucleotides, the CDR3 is TGTGCCAGCAGCTTAGCTGTGAGGACTGAAGCTTTCTTT.

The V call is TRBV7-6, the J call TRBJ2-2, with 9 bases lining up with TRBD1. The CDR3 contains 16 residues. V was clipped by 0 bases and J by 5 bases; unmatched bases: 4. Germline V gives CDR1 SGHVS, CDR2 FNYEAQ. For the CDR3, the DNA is TGTGCCAGCAGCTTAGCAACAGACAGGGGGACCGGGGAGCTGTTTTTT. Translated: CASSLATDRGTGELFF.

CDR3 protein: CASSPSGGPSGANVLTF. CDR3 in DNA: TGTGCCAGCAGCCCGTCGGGTGGGCCCTCTGGGGCCAACGTCCTGACTTTC. The chain recombines TRBV9 with TRBJ2-6; no definite D call. The CDR3 is made up of 17 amino acids. The V and J ends lost 4 bases and 0 bases respectively, with 14 bases between them. Germline V gene sequence: CDR1 SGDLS, CDR2 YYNGEE.

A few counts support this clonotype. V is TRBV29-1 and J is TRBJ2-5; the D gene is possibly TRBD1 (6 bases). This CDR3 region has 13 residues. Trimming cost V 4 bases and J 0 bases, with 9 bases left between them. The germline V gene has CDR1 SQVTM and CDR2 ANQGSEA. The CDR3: CSVGDTYQETQYF. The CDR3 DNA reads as TGCAGCGTTGGGGACACATACCAAGAGACCCAGTACTTC.

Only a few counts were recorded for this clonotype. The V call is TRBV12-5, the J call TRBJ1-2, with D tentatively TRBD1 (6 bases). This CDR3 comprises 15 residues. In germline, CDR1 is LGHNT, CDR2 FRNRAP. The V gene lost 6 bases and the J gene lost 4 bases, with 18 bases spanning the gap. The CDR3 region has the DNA TGTGCTAGTGGATCCGAGGACAGAAAACTCTATGGCTACACCTTC. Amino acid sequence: CASGSEDRKLYGYTF.

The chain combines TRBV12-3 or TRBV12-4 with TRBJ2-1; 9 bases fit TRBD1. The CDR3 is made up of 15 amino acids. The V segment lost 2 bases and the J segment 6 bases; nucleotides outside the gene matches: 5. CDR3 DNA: TGTGCCAGCAGTTTACCACAGGGGGCCTTCAATGAGCAGTTCTTC. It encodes CASSLPQGAFNEQFF.

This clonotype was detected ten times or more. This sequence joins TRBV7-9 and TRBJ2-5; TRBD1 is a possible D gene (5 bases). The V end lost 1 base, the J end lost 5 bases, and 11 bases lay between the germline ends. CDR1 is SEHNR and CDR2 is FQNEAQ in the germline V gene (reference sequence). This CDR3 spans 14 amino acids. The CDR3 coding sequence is TGTGCCAGCAGCTTAGTTTCAGGGTTGGAGACCCAGTACTTC. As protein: CASSLVSGLETQYF.

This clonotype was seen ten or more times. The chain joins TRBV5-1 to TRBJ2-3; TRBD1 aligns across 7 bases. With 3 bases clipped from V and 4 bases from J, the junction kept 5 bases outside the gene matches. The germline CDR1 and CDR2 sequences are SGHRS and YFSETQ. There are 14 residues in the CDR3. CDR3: CASSSDRAADTQYF. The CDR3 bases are TGCGCCAGCAGCTCCGACAGGGCCGCAGATACGCAGTATTTT.

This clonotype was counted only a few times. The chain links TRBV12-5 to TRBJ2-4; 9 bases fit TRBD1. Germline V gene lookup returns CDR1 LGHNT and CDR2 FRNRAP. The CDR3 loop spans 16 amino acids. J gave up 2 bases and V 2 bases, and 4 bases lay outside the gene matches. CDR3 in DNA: TGTGCTAGTGGTTTGAGGACAGGGGTTCCCAAAAACATTCAGTACTTC. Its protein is CASGLRTGVPKNIQYF.

CDR3 amino acids: CASSRDYLYEQYF. CDR3 nucleotide sequence: TGTGCCAGCAGCCGGGACTACCTCTACGAGCAGTACTTC. This rearrangement joins TRBV3-1 to TRBJ2-7, with TRBD2 matching 7 bases. Germline CDR1 and CDR2: LGHDT and YNNKEL (reference sequence). CDR3 length: 13 residues. The J segment lost 3 bases and the V segment lost 4 bases, leaving 3 bases of the junction unmatched.

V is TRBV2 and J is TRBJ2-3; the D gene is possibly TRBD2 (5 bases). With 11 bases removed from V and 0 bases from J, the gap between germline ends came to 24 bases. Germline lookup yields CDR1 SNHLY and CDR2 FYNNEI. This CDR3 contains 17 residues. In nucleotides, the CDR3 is TGTGCCCACCGGAGCGAACAGCGGAGCACTAGCACAGATACGCAGTATTTT. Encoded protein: CAHRSEQRSTSTDTQYF.

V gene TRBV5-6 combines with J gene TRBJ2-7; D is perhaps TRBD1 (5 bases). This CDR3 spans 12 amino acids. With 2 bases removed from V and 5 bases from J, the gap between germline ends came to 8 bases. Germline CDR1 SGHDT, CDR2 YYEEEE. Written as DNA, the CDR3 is TGTGCCAGCAGCTTTTCCAGGGACGAGCAGTACTTC. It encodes CASSFSRDEQYF.